In this sample, the clone carrying this T cell receptor beta chain turned up once. Generated by immunoSEQ multiplex PCR, the TCRdb table keeps only in-frame clones and is missing some. The sample has 2,000 to 3,000 clones, roughly two thirds seen once; the top ten hold under 14%. This sample is part of a study of CD8 T cells in acute hepatitis C reinfection. On the study more broadly: CD8+ T cells recognizing the HCV NS3-1073 epitope were profiled acutely and after viral clearance. Spontaneous resolvers who cleared HCV gave follow-up samples at least 347 days post infection. Overall study results and limits: Differing sequencing approaches may have limited exact matches to other epitopes.

Time point described: at least 347 days after estimated infection, following spontaneous clearance. The hepatitis C virus-specific receptor repertoire was characterized directly ex vivo, with no prior expansion in culture. This sample comprised HCV NS3-1073 tetramer-sorted CD8+ T cells from PBMCs, obtained at follow-up. The sequence derives from a man aged 35 to 55 who spontaneously cleared hepatitis C infection.

CDR3 DNA sequence: TGTGCCACAACTCCGGGCCGGGGGTACACTGAAGCTTTCTTT. Translated, it gives CATTPGRGYTEAFF. V is TRBV6-1 and J is TRBJ1-1; the D gene is possibly TRBD1 (5 bases). Germline values: CDR1 MNHNS, CDR2 SASEGT. This CDR3 region has 14 residues. V gave up 10 bases and J gave up 3 bases, with 18 bases separating them.